This paragraph reports one T cell receptor beta chain. Its cognate antigen is unknown. The sample originates from a study of shared clonotypes between healthy human individuals. Findings and limits, study-wide: Clonotypes that were shared across a few donors made up 4% to 6% of naive CD4 clonotypes.

Only in-frame clones appear in the TCRdb table, and some are missing; sequencing was by immunoSEQ multiplex PCR. The data hold approximately 980,000 clones, with 76% observed a single time. Germline CDR1 reads LGHNT; CDR2 reads FRNRAP. This CDR3 spans 13 amino acids. V shed 1 base and J shed 4 bases, with 4 bases lying between them. V gene TRBV12-5 combines with J gene TRBJ2-2; no clear D. This TCR derives from a man between 18 and 35 years old in good health. The source material was memory CD4+ T cells sorted from blood. Subset described: CD45RA-negative fraction. CDR3 residues: CASGLGTTGELFF. CDR3 coding DNA: TGTGCTAGTGGTTTGGGTACCACCGGGGAGCTGTTTTTT.